This T cell receptor (beta chain) was found in a study of blood T cell repertoires in COVID-19 (dated by TCRdb to the early 2020s). As for the study more broadly: Samples from collaborators originated in the United States, Italy and Spain and spanned both the acute and convalescent phases of COVID-19. The repertoires were released in a freely available public database intended as a resource for research on the immune response to SARS-CoV-2. Subjects who had been exposed to COVID-19, were actively infected with it, or had recovered from it provided the deeply sampled blood TCRbeta repertoires that made up the dataset. The material from the prospective study consisted of cDNA or gDNA derived from T cells, B-cell-depleted T cells, or PBMCs. HLA class I and class II types, where available, came from metadata supplied by the sample provider rather than from assay-based typing. The samples were drawn from the first 160 participants of the ongoing ImmuneRACE study and from over 950 subjects provided by 6 global collaborators. Nearly every sample came with metadata listing a de-identified subject ID, COVID-19 status, age in years and sex. What the authors observed across the whole study: Clinical and demographic metadata were provided uncurated, with the amount varying by source and participant.

Details on this clone: The antigen this receptor binds is unknown. The input lacks base qualities; no much larger clone sits a single base away.

The immunoSEQ Assay, a bias-controlled multiplex PCR, was used to amplify TCRbeta CDR3 regions from genomic DNA. For the original study's pipeline: Within the assay, amplification of reference gene primers was used to estimate how many nucleated cells each sample contained. To quantify the absolute abundance of each unique TCRbeta CDR3 rearrangement, sequence reads were collapsed and filtered. For each sample, productive Simpson clonality was calculated as the square root of Simpson's diversity index across productive rearrangements. As stored in TCRdb, this immuneACCESS dataset retains in-frame rearrangements with V and J assigned. A fraction of the clones does not appear; measured against another copy, unresolved V genes explain less than half of the discrepancy, and the remainder lacks a known reason. The DNA was the basis for D and trimming; V, J and clone size are from that table. The sample contains over 200,000 clones, about 85% of them found a single time. The ten most abundant clones make up more than 10% of the sample.

In the prospective study, participants were about 18 to 90 years old, resided in approximately 22 geographic areas of the United States, and were enrolled through a virtual design. Cohort assignment in the prospective study relied on participant-reported clinical history from a screening survey and a study questionnaire. Recovered participants in ImmuneRACE Cohort 3 were defined as having two consecutive negative NP/OP PCR tests, clearance from a healthcare professional, or resolution of symptoms. Each participant in the prospective study had whole blood, serum and a nasopharyngeal or oropharyngeal swab collected by mobile phlebotomists. Prospective study participants could optionally give additional blood draws and questionnaires over an approximately two-month period. Prospective study blood samples were shipped either frozen or at room temperature before DNA extraction. The origin of this receptor is a man in his thirties or forties who had recovered from COVID-19. Sequencing input: PBMCs or T cells enriched from blood (not recorded which).

The CDR3 is CASTDRGGRNTEAFF. Read as DNA, the sequence is TGTGCCAGCACAGACAGGGGAGGAAGGAACACTGAAGCTTTCTTT. This chain is built from TRBV2 and TRBJ1-1; TRBD1 fits 8 bases in the junction. Including the terminal cysteine and phenylalanine, the CDR3 comprises 15 residues. The kept DNA is CDR3 alone, 45 bases in frame from the first base. CDR1 and CDR2 were assigned from the germline V gene as SNHLY and FYNNEI. Relative to germline, V is missing 7 bases and J is missing 1 base, with 8 bases of the junction outside any gene match.